The source of this TCR beta chain is a study of read filtering for tumor transcriptome and immune sequencing. Turning to the study itself: Among patients, 17 to 20 were male and more than 11 female, aged about 45 to 90 (mean roughly 64). Per sample, TCR-region reads ranged about 4 to 11 million by IR-seq, roughly 75 to 1,400 by RNA-seq. The study, taken as a whole, reports: Single-read clonotypes: about 81.9% of IR-seq clonotypes (approximately 3.7% of reads), 74.6% of RNA-seq clonotypes (44.6% of reads).

Sampling of bone marrow took place during active disease in every patient. Germline values: CDR1 MNHEY, CDR2 SVGEGT. Trimming took off 6 bases at V and 3 bases at J, with 9 bases between the two ends. This CDR3 is 13 amino acids long. The library was built from about 400 ng RNA with molecular barcoded adaptors for alpha/delta and beta/gamma chains. One entry per CDR3 protein, called by TCRdb with MiXCR from the reads. This table holds 20,000 to 25,000 distinct CDR3 sequences, roughly 15% found once. This clonotype was detected ten times or more. As yet, its antigen is unknown. This TCR was recovered from a donor aged 40 or older with multiple myeloma. The chain recombines TRBV6-2 or TRBV6-3 with TRBJ1-5, with unresolved D. Sequenced sample: a population of CD138-negative cells sorted from bone marrow. The CDR3 DNA is TGTGCCAGCAGGTGGCTGAACAATCAGCCCCAGCATTTT. Encoded protein: CASRWLNNQPQHF.